These 23 T cell receptor beta chains were sequenced from one sample in a study of blood T cell repertoires in COVID-19. Using immunoSEQ multiplex PCR, the repertoire was profiled, and TCRdb retains in-frame clones only, with some absent. The repertoire holds hundreds of thousands of clones, with roughly nine tenths as singletons. Sequences were obtained from peripheral blood. All receptors derive from a man aged 55 to 70 with COVID-19, enrolled during active disease.

The rearrangement links TRBV5-4 to TRBJ1-2; TRBD1 matches 9 bases. Trimming removed 1 base from V and 4 bases from J; junction bases left unmatched: 8. The CDR3 runs 16 residues. Germline lookup yields CDR1 SGHNT and CDR2 YYREEE (reference sequence). CDR3 nucleotide sequence: TGTGCCAGCAGCTTGCGTGAGGGACAGGGAGGCTATGGCTACACCTTC. It codes for CASSLREGQGGYGYTF.

This clone has only one observation. The J gene is TRBJ1-5, the V gene TRBV29-1; 7 nucleotides align to TRBD1. J gave up 5 bases and V 6 bases, and 7 bases lay outside the gene matches. CDR1 SQVTM and CDR2 ANQGSEA come from the germline V gene. CDR3 length: 13 residues. CDR3 coding DNA: TGCAGCGTCTTACAGGGGCCCTATCAGCCCCAGCATTTT. Protein product: CSVLQGPYQPQHF.

V is TRBV30 and J is TRBJ1-2; D might be TRBD1 (6 bases). Germline V CDR1 and CDR2: GTSNPN, SVGIG (reference sequence). The CDR3 is 14 amino acids. V lost 0 bases, J lost 8 bases, and 16 bases lay in between. This chain's CDR3 is CAWSVVSRGNGYTF. The DNA for the CDR3 is TGTGCCTGGAGTGTAGTCTCCAGGGGTAACGGCTACACCTTC.

V usage is TRBV7-9 and J usage is TRBJ2-1; 12 nucleotides agree with TRBD1. V shed 3 bases, J shed 7 bases, and the junction held 4 bases outside the gene matches. The CDR3 totals 15 residues. CDR1 is SEHNR and CDR2 is FQNEAQ in the germline V gene (reference sequence). In DNA form, the CDR3 reads TGTGCCAGCAGCTTCGGGACAGGGGGCAGGAATGAGCAGTTCTTC. As protein: CASSFGTGGRNEQFF.

This chain uses TRBV18 with TRBJ2-3; 10 nucleotides line up with TRBD1. The J segment lost 1 base and the V segment lost 3 bases, leaving 1 base of the junction unmatched. Germline V gene sequence: CDR1 KGHSH, CDR2 LQKENI. This CDR3 spans 15 amino acids. The DNA for the CDR3 is TGTGCCAGCTCACCCGGACAGGGGGGCACAGATACGCAGTATTTT. This sequence encodes CASSPGQGGTDTQYF. The whole variable domain, remainder taken from reference TRBV18 and TRBJ2-3, is NAGVMQNPRHLVRRRGQEARLRCSPMKGHSHVYWYRQLPEEGLKFMVYLQKENIIDESGMPKERFSAEFPKEGPSILRIQQVVRGDSAAYFCASSPGQGGTDTQYFGPGTRLTVL.

This chain uses TRBV2 with TRBJ2-2, with a tentative D call TRBD1 (5 bases). CDR1 is SNHLY, CDR2 FYNNEI, per germline. With 4 bases removed from V and 6 bases from J, the gap between germline ends came to 15 bases. The CDR3 loop spans 15 amino acids. In DNA, the CDR3 is TGTGCCAGCAGTGTGCATCAGGGAAAGGCCGGGGAGCTGTTTTTT. Its translation: CASSVHQGKAGELFF.

The chain is built from TRBV19 and TRBJ1-4, with D possibly being TRBD1 (5 bases). The V end lost 7 bases, the J end lost 7 bases, and 16 bases lay between the germline ends. CDR1 is LNHDA, CDR2 SQIVND, per germline (reference sequence). The CDR3 extends over 14 amino acids. Here the CDR3 DNA reads TGTGCCAGTACTCGCGGGGCACACGGTGAAAAACTGTTTTTT. Its protein product is CASTRGAHGEKLFF.

This chain uses TRBV7-8 with TRBJ1-1, with 11 bases matching TRBD1. Trimming took 3 bases from V and 1 from J; bases not matched to a gene: 7. CDR3 size: 17 residues. The germline gives CDR1 SGHVS, CDR2 FQNEAQ. In nucleotides, the CDR3 is TGTGCCAGCAGCTTCAGGACAGGGGGCTTGGGGAACACTGAAGCTTTCTTT. Residues: CASSFRTGGLGNTEAFF. The entire variable domain, with the rest obtained from reference TRBV7-8 and TRBJ1-1, is as follows: GAGVSQSPRYKVAKRGQDVALRCDPISGHVSLFWYQQALGQGPEFLTYFQNEAQLDKSGLPSDRFFAERPEGSVSTLKIQRTQQEDSAVYLCASSFRTGGLGNTEAFFGQGTRLTVV.

This chain links TRBV9 with TRBJ2-2; 8 positions match TRBD2. The CDR3 is made up of 19 amino acids. With 0 bases clipped from V and 1 base from J, the junction kept 11 bases outside the gene matches. CDR1 is SGDLS, CDR2 YYNGEE, per germline. The CDR3 bases are TGTGCCAGCAGCGTAGGTGGGAGTACCGGGACTAGGAACACCGGGGAGCTGTTTTTT. It codes for CASSVGGSTGTRNTGELFF.

The V call is TRBV7-2, the J call TRBJ2-4, with TRBD1 matching over 9 bases. CDR3 length equals 16 residues. In germline, CDR1 is SGHTA, CDR2 FQGNSA. J gave up 4 bases and V 5 bases, and 9 bases lay outside the gene matches. The CDR3 sequence: CASSRAPGQGKNIQYF. The CDR3 DNA reads as TGTGCCAGCAGCCGGGCTCCTGGACAGGGGAAAAACATTCAGTACTTC.

V gene TRBV15 combines with J gene TRBJ1-1, with D possibly being TRBD1 (5 bases). This CDR3 contains 15 residues. V lost 1 base and J lost 1, with 10 bases in between. CDR1 is LNHNV, CDR2 YYDKDF, per germline (reference sequence). CDR3 coding DNA: TGTGCCACCAGCAGAGGAGGACAATCGAACACTGAAGCTTTCTTT. Translating it yields CATSRGGQSNTEAFF.

The chain uses TRBV24-1 and TRBJ2-1, with D hard to call. Per germline, CDR1 KGHDR and CDR2 SFDVKD. V was trimmed by 5 bases and J by 6 bases, leaving 10 bases between them. This CDR3 is 13 amino acids long. The DNA for the CDR3 is TGTGCCACCAGTGGCCCGGTCGGCAATGAGCAGTTCTTC. Protein product: CATSGPVGNEQFF.

The gene calls are TRBV15 and TRBJ2-7, with 8 bases aligning to TRBD1. J was trimmed by 2 bases and V by 3 bases; bases with no gene match: 3. Per germline, CDR1 LNHNV and CDR2 YYDKDF (reference sequence). The CDR3 has 14 residues. CDR3 bases: TGTGCCACCAGCAGCATCAGGGGGCCCTACGAGCAGTACTTC. Its translation: CATSSIRGPYEQYF.

This chain links TRBV30 with TRBJ1-6, with D unclear. V dropped 5 bases and J dropped 9 bases, with 11 bases sitting between them. Germline V gives CDR1 GTSNPN, CDR2 SVGIG (reference sequence). This CDR3 has 12 residues. The CDR3 sequence: CAWATRSSPLHF. The CDR3 nucleotides are TGTGCCTGGGCCACCCGGAGTTCACCCCTCCACTTT.

V gene TRBV21-1 combines with J gene TRBJ2-2; the tabulated D call, TRBD2, remains unverified against the DNA. TRBV21-1 is a pseudogene. The CDR3 runs 18 residues. The CDR3 loop reads CASTTGDSEREGHGELFF. Here the CDR3 DNA reads TGTGCCAGCACCACCGGGGACTCGGAGCGGGAGGGCCACGGGGAGCTGTTTTTT.

This rearrangement joins TRBV19 to TRBJ1-2, with TRBD1 identical over 10 bases. The CDR3 extends over 13 amino acids. Germline V CDR1 and CDR2: LNHDA, SQIVND (reference sequence). V was clipped by 6 bases and J by 6 bases; unmatched bases: 4. CDR3 in amino acids: CASRSGTGDGYTF. DNA of the CDR3: TGTGCCAGTAGGTCCGGGACAGGGGATGGCTACACCTTC.

This sequence joins TRBV9 and TRBJ2-5; TRBD2 might be the D (7 bases). The CDR3 spans 18 residues. Trimming cost V 4 bases and J 1 base, with 23 bases left between them. CDR1 is SGDLS and CDR2 is YYNGEE in the germline V gene. This CDR3 is CASSPSALAGASQETQYF. The CDR3, as DNA: TGTGCCAGCAGCCCGTCAGCTTTGGCGGGGGCGAGCCAAGAGACCCAGTACTTC.

This clone has just a few counts. This chain links TRBV6-1 with TRBJ2-2; 15 positions match TRBD2. The CDR3 is made up of 17 amino acids. The germline CDR1 and CDR2 sequences are MNHNS and SASEGT. V shed 3 bases and J 7 bases; nucleotides not matched to a gene: 6. The CDR3 spells CASSDPGLAGGDGELFF. In nucleotides, the CDR3 is TGTGCCAGCAGTGACCCAGGACTAGCGGGAGGGGACGGGGAGCTGTTTTTT.

CDR3 in DNA: TGTGCCAGCAGCTTTTGGGCCCAGGGTGAGCAGTTCTTC. Protein sequence: CASSFWAQGEQFF. The chain has TRBV7-3 and TRBJ2-1; perhaps TRBD1 as D (5 bases). The germline gives CDR1 SGHTA, CDR2 FQGTGA. Trimming stripped 3 bases from V and 9 bases from J, with 12 bases between. The CDR3 is 13 amino acids.

This clone showed up just a few times. The chain joins TRBV9 to TRBJ1-2; the match to TRBD1 covers 8 bases. The ends lost 3 bases at V and 2 bases at J; junction bases unmatched: 3. Germline V gene lookup returns CDR1 SGDLS and CDR2 YYNGEE. This CDR3 comprises 14 residues. The CDR3 is CASSGRTGNYGYTF. The CDR3 DNA reads TGTGCCAGCAGCGGACGGACAGGGAACTATGGCTACACCTTC.

V usage is TRBV15 and J usage is TRBJ2-2, with D possibly matching TRBD2 (7 bases). Between the trimmed V and J ends, which lost 0 bases and 7 bases, there was a span of 15 bases. Per the germline V gene, CDR1 is LNHNV and CDR2 is YYDKDF (reference sequence). The CDR3 spans 16 residues. The CDR3 coding sequence is TGTGCCACCAGCAGAGATCCCGGGGGGCGAGGCGGGGAGCTGTTTTTT. The encoded protein is CATSRDPGGRGGELFF.

The chain joins TRBV30 to TRBJ2-7, with D possibly matching TRBD2 (5 bases). The germline V and J ends were trimmed by 1 base and 9 bases, with 13 bases remaining between them. CDR1 is GTSNPN, CDR2 SVGIG, per germline (reference sequence). CDR3 length: 12 residues. Here the CDR3 reads CAWSEWRSGQYF. In DNA form, the CDR3 reads TGTGCCTGGAGTGAGTGGAGGTCTGGGCAGTACTTC. The variable domain in full, completed from reference TRBV30 and TRBJ2-7, reads SQTIHQWPATLVQPVGSPLSLECTVEGTSNPNLYWYRQAAGRGLQLLFYSVGIGQISSEVPQNLSASRPQDRQFILSSKKLLLSDSGFYLCAWSEWRSGQYFGPGTRLTVT.

The rearrangement joins TRBV19 to TRBJ2-7; TRBD2 might be the D (5 bases). The CDR3 spans 14 residues. Trimming took 1 base from V and 0 from J, leaving 7 bases between them. Germline CDR1 reads LNHDA; CDR2 reads SQIVND (reference sequence). CDR3 in amino acids: CASSIAGSSYEQYF. The CDR3 DNA reads TGTGCCAGTAGTATAGCGGGATCCTCCTACGAGCAGTACTTC. Based on the CDR3 plus reference TRBV19 and TRBJ2-7, the full variable domain is DGGITQSPKYLFRKEGQNVTLSCEQNLNHDAMYWYRQDPGQGLRLIYYSQIVNDFQKGDIAEGYSVSREKKESFPLTVTSAQKNPTAFYLCASSIAGSSYEQYFGPGTRLTVT.